This TCR beta chain was identified in a study of human T cells and chemical hapten exposure. In its sample, this clonotype was seen many times. MiXCR, applied by TCRdb to the RACE reads, yields one record per CDR3 protein. The sample lists around 60,000 distinct CDR3 sequences, about 7% occurring once. Described time point: pre-sensitization, week 0. Specified treatment: therapeutic diphenylcyclopropenone sensitization with weekly scalp DPC. Germline V gene sequence: CDR1 DFQATT, CDR2 SNEGSKA (reference sequence). J lost 5 bases, V lost 0 bases, and 14 bases had no gene match. The CDR3 length is 17 residues.

Sequences were derived from whole blood, sampled in connection with sensitization to the hapten diphenylcyclopropenone (DPC). V usage is TRBV20-1 and J usage is TRBJ2-7, with 9 bases matching TRBD1. The TCR comes from a woman aged 25-40 years with alopecia areata. Some clones in this sample may be carry-over from other donors' samples. CDR3 DNA sequence: TGCAGTGCTAGAGAGGGCACAGGGGGCTACGACCCCGACGAGCAGTACTTC. Amino acids: CSAREGTGGYDPDEQYF.